The clone carrying this T cell receptor beta chain was seen a few times. Its antigen is undetermined. The source of the sample is a study of read filtering for tumor transcriptome and immune sequencing. The wider study: By R-ISS, stages I, II and III held about 8, 15 and 7 patients.

Whole-study findings and limits: Single-read clonotypes: about 83% of IR-seq clonotypes (roughly 4% of reads), about 70% of RNA-seq clonotypes (roughly 45% of reads). The CD138-negative fraction was mixed bone marrow immune cells, not pure T cells.

This library used roughly 400 ng RNA and molecular barcoded adaptors spanning alpha/delta and beta/gamma chains. TCRdb itself ran the reads through MiXCR, one entry per CDR3 protein. In the table there are roughly 60,000 distinct CDR3 sequences, 20% to 25% of which are singletons. The TCR was taken from a donor over 35 with multiple myeloma. The material sequenced was a population of CD138-negative cells sorted from bone marrow.

CDR3: CSARRREKAYNEQFF. The CDR3 bases are TGCAGTGCTAGAAGGCGGGAGAAAGCCTACAATGAGCAGTTCTTC. The chain is built from TRBV20-1 and TRBJ2-1; 7 nucleotides line up with TRBD2. With V trimmed by 2 bases and J by 2 bases, 6 bases remained unmatched. The CDR3 is 15 amino acids. Per the germline V gene, CDR1 is DFQATT and CDR2 is SNEGSKA (reference sequence).